This is a list of T cell receptor beta chains from one sample in a study of shared clonotypes between healthy human individuals. Using immunoSEQ multiplex PCR, the repertoire was profiled, and TCRdb retains in-frame clones only, with some absent. The table has fewer than 650,000 clones, about 79% seen once. The sequencing sample was made of PBMCs. The receptors were sampled from a woman in her forties in good health. Some clones in this sample may be carry-over from other donors' samples. The CDR3 runs from the conserved cysteine through the conserved F or W. A D gene is named only where the DNA matches it firmly. Size is stated for part of the rows, as once, few or many counts, or as a class when the clone is expanded.

clone size	D gene	V gene	J gene	CDR3 protein	CDR3 DNA
NA	NA	TRBV2	TRBJ2-1	CASSVGKSSYNEQFF	TGTGCCAGCAGTGTGGGCAAGAGCTCCTACAATGAGCAGTTCTTC
NA	NA	TRBV19	TRBJ1-1	CASSIHDWNTEAFF	TGTGCCAGTAGTATTCACGACTGGAACACTGAAGCTTTCTTT
few	TRBD1	TRBV4-2	TRBJ1-4	CASSRSRGQGDEKLFF	TGTGCCAGCAGCCGCAGTCGCGGACAGGGGGATGAAAAACTGTTTTTT
NA	NA	TRBV28	TRBJ1-2	CASSLAPAAGTNYGYTF	TGTGCCAGCAGTCTGGCCCCCGCGGCGGGGACAAACTATGGCTACACCTTC
once	NA	TRBV7-3	TRBJ2-7	CASSLINGGSSGEQYF	TGTGCCAGCAGCTTAATTAATGGCGGGTCTTCGGGCGAGCAGTACTTC
once	NA	TRBV5-1	TRBJ1-4	CASSSGRGDEKLFF	TGCGCCAGCAGCTCTGGCAGGGGAGACGAAAAACTGTTTTTT
NA	TRBD2	TRBV2	TRBJ2-1	CASTGLADVQFF	TGTGCCAGCACCGGACTAGCGGACGTTCAGTTCTTC
NA	NA	TRBV9	TRBJ1-1	CASSVEGGRTEAFF	TGTGCCAGCAGCGTAGAGGGAGGGAGGACTGAAGCTTTCTTT
NA	NA	TRBV27	TRBJ1-1	CASSLFRLSEAFF	TGTGCCAGCAGTTTATTTAGGCTCTCTGAAGCTTTCTTT
few	NA	TRBV7-2	TRBJ1-5	CASSLVGGRGNQPQHF	TGTGCCAGCAGCTTAGTGGGGGGCAGGGGCAATCAGCCCCAGCATTTT
once	NA	TRBV5-4	TRBJ2-5	CASSVGGGRETQYF	TGTGCCAGCAGTGTGGGGGGCGGCCGGGAGACCCAGTACTTC
NA	TRBD2	TRBV18	TRBJ2-3	CASSPGLAGTDTQYF	TGTGCCAGCTCACCCGGACTAGCTGGCACAGATACGCAGTATTTT
NA	NA	TRBV7-2	TRBJ2-1	CASSLAPYNEQFF	TGTGCCAGCAGCTTAGCCCCCTACAATGAGCAGTTCTTC
NA	NA	TRBV29-1	TRBJ1-1	CSVGLGGNTEAFF	TGCAGCGTTGGATTGGGGGGGAACACTGAAGCTTTCTTT
NA	TRBD2	TRBV18	TRBJ2-3	CASSPSTSLATDTQYF	TGTGCCAGCTCACCATCGACTAGCCTGGCCACAGATACGCAGTATTTT
NA	TRBD1	TRBV15	TRBJ2-7	CATSREKTGGFYEQYF	TGTGCCACCAGCAGAGAGAAAACAGGGGGCTTCTACGAGCAGTACTTC
NA	NA	TRBV29-1	TRBJ1-2	CSVEEGRNGYTF	TGCAGCGTTGAGGAGGGACGGAATGGCTACACCTTC
many	NA	TRBV29-1	TRBJ2-1	CSVEDNNYEQFF	TGCAGCGTTGAAGATAACAATTATGAGCAGTTCTTC
few	NA	TRBV5-1	TRBJ2-7	CASSLAPKGNEQYF	TGCGCCAGCAGCTTGGCACCCAAGGGGAACGAGCAGTACTTC
NA	NA	TRBV5-8	TRBJ2-6	CASSSRGNSGANVLTF	TGTGCCAGCAGCTCCAGGGGAAACTCTGGGGCCAACGTCCTGACTTTC
NA	TRBD2	TRBV19	TRBJ2-3	CASSKGGLAEYTDTQYF	TGTGCCAGTAGTAAGGGAGGACTAGCAGAATACACAGATACGCAGTATTTT
NA	NA	TRBV7-9	TRBJ2-5	CASSQDPRGEETQYF	TGTGCCAGCAGCCAAGATCCCAGGGGGGAAGAGACCCAGTACTTC
few	NA	TRBV14	TRBJ2-3	CASSQELRASTDTQYF	TGTGCCAGCAGCCAAGAGTTACGGGCCAGCACAGATACGCAGTATTTT
NA	TRBD2	TRBV7-9	TRBJ2-3	CASSLADGLAGSDTQYF	TGTGCCAGCAGCTTAGCTGACGGACTAGCGGGGTCAGATACGCAGTATTTT
NA	NA	TRBV5-1	TRBJ1-2	CASSLGNRDTYGYTF	TGCGCCAGCAGCTTGGGGAACCGGGACACCTATGGCTACACCTTC
NA	TRBD1	TRBV19	TRBJ2-7	CASSTRDSVNEQYF	TGTGCCAGTAGTACCCGGGACAGTGTCAACGAGCAGTACTTC
NA	NA	TRBV5-4	TRBJ2-7	CASSLGAGYEQYF	TGTGCCAGCAGCTTGGGGGCCGGCTACGAGCAGTACTTC
NA	NA	TRBV7-2	TRBJ1-4	CASSRSWGPNEKLFF	TGTGCCAGCAGCCGCTCTTGGGGTCCTAATGAAAAACTGTTTTTT
NA	TRBD1	TRBV7-9	TRBJ1-1	CASKRLWAGGNTEAFF	TGTGCCAGCAAACGACTCTGGGCAGGGGGCAACACTGAAGCTTTCTTT
NA	NA	TRBV5-1	TRBJ2-1	CASSLGLGRGNEQFF	TGCGCCAGCAGCTTGGGACTAGGGAGAGGGAATGAGCAGTTCTTC
NA	TRBD1	TRBV7-2	TRBJ2-1	CASSRNRGQDNEQFF	TGTGCCAGCAGCCGAAACAGGGGTCAGGACAATGAGCAGTTCTTC
few	NA	TRBV28	TRBJ2-5	CASRPLVHGMGVETQYF	TGTGCCAGCCGTCCCCTTGTTCATGGCATGGGGGTAGAGACCCAGTACTTC
NA	NA	TRBV5-4	TRBJ1-1	CASSLPENTEAFF	TGTGCCAGCAGCTTGCCAGAGAACACTGAAGCTTTCTTT
NA	NA	TRBV19	TRBJ1-5	CASSIIGKSQHF	TGTGCCAGTAGTATTATCGGGAAGTCCCAGCATTTT
NA	TRBD1	TRBV6-5	TRBJ2-7	CASTVATGDGYEQYF	TGTGCCAGCACGGTCGCGACAGGGGATGGATACGAGCAGTACTTC
NA	NA	TRBV18	TRBJ2-7	CASSPPVGGYEQYF	TGTGCCAGCTCACCACCGGTTGGGGGCTACGAGCAGTACTTC
NA	NA	TRBV28	TRBJ2-7	CASSLTGYEQYF	TGTGCCAGCAGTTTGACGGGCTACGAGCAGTACTTC
many	NA	TRBV11-2	TRBJ2-7	CASSLNFREHEQYF	TGTGCCAGCAGCTTAAACTTCAGAGAGCACGAGCAGTACTTC
NA	NA	TRBV19	TRBJ1-4	CASSISPRRWDEKLFF	TGTGCCAGTAGTATATCTCCCCGGCGTTGGGATGAAAAACTGTTTTTT
NA	NA	TRBV28	TRBJ1-2	CASSASPNIYGYTF	TGTGCCAGCAGTGCCTCCCCGAACATCTATGGCTACACCTTC
NA	NA	TRBV10-2	TRBJ2-1	CASSETGSYNEQFF	TGCGCCAGCAGTGAGACGGGCTCCTACAATGAGCAGTTCTTC
many	NA	TRBV20-1	TRBJ2-5	CSAPQVETQYF	TGCAGTGCCCCCCAGGTGGAGACCCAGTACTTC
NA	NA	TRBV6-6	TRBJ1-1	CASSPQGSTEAFF	TGTGCCAGCAGCCCACAGGGAAGCACTGAAGCTTTCTTT
NA	NA	TRBV4-3	TRBJ2-6	CASSQEVEANVLTF	TGCGCCAGCAGCCAAGAGGTGGAGGCCAACGTCCTGACTTTC
NA	NA	TRBV7-3	TRBJ2-1	CASSSGGPDQFF	TGTGCCAGCAGCTCCGGGGGTCCTGATCAGTTCTTC
NA	NA	TRBV5-1	TRBJ2-3	CASSSGGGGRTDTQYF	TGCGCCAGCAGCTCCGGTGGGGGCGGGAGAACAGATACGCAGTATTTT
NA	TRBD2	TRBV7-3	TRBJ2-5	CASSPQTSSETQYF	TGTGCCAGCAGCCCCCAGACTAGCTCAGAGACCCAGTACTTC
NA	NA	TRBV4-2	TRBJ2-3	CASSQREGDGGDTQYF	TGTGCCAGCAGCCAAAGAGAAGGAGACGGCGGAGATACGCAGTATTTT
NA	NA	TRBV30	TRBJ2-1	CAWSATPGGQFF	TGTGCCTGGAGTGCCACCCCCGGAGGGCAGTTCTTC
NA	NA	TRBV7-2	TRBJ2-7	CASSYGPYYEQYF	TGTGCCAGCAGCTACGGACCCTATTACGAGCAGTACTTC